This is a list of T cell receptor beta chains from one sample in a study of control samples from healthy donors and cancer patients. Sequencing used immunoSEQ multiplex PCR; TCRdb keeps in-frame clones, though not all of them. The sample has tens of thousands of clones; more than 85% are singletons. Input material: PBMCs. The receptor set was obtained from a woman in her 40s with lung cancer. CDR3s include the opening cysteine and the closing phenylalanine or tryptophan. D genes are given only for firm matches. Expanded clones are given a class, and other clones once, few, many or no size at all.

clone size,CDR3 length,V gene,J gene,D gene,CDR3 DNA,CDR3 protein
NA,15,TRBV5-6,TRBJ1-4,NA,TGTGCCAGCAGCTTTGGGGGCGGGACCGGAGAAAAACTGTTTTTT,CASSFGGGTGEKLFF
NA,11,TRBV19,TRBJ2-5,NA,TGTGCCAGTAGTATAGCAGAGACCCAGTACTTC,CASSIAETQYF
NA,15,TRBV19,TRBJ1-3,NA,TGTGCCAGTAGTCCCGAAGGGTATTCTGGAAACACCATATATTTT,CASSPEGYSGNTIYF
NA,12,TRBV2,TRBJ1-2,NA,TGTGCCAGCAAACGGGAAGTCTATGGCTACACCTTC,CASKREVYGYTF
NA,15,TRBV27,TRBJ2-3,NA,TGTGCCAGCAGTTTAGCCAGGGCCGGCACAGATACGCAGTATTTT,CASSLARAGTDTQYF
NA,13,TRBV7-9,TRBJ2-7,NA,TGTGCCAGCAGCTTATCCGGGCCCTACGAGCAGTACTTC,CASSLSGPYEQYF
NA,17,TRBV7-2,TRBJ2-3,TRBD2,TGTGCCAGCAGCTTGCCCGGACTAGCGGGGAGTACAGATACGCAGTATTTT,CASSLPGLAGSTDTQYF
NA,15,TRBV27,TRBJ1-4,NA,TGTGCCAGCAGTTTATTGGGGGGGCTGGGGGAAAAACTGTTTTTT,CASSLLGGLGEKLFF
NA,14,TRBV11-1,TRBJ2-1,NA,TGTGCCAGCAGCCGCCGCGGCTCCTACAATGAGCAGTTCTTC,CASSRRGSYNEQFF
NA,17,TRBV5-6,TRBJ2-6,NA,TGTGCCAGCAGCTTGACGACATCTTACTCTGGGGCCAACGTCCTGACTTTC,CASSLTTSYSGANVLTF
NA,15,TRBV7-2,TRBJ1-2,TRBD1,TGTGCCAGCAGCCCTACGACAGGGGGTTGGTATGGCTACACCTTC,CASSPTTGGWYGYTF
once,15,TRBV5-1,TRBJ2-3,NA,TGCGCCAGCAGCCGTGTCGGGGACAGCACAGATACGCAGTATTTT,CASSRVGDSTDTQYF
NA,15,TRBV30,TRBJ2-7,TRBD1,TGTGCCTGGAGTGCTCCGGACAGGGGGGTATACGAGCAGTACTTC,CAWSAPDRGVYEQYF
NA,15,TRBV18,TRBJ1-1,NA,TGTGCCAGCTCACCACGGGGGGCCGTGGAGACTGAAGCTTTCTTT,CASSPRGAVETEAFF
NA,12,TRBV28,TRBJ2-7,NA,TGTGCCAGCAGTTTAGCGGGATACGAGCAGTACTTC,CASSLAGYEQYF
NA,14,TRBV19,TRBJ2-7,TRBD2,TGTGCCAGTAGTAAAGCTAGCGGAGCCATCGAGCAGTACTTC,CASSKASGAIEQYF
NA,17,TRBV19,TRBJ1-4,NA,TGTGCCAGTAGCTGGGGGGGTCGGGGTGAAACTAATGAAAAACTGTTTTTT,CASSWGGRGETNEKLFF
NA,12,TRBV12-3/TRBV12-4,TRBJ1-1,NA,TGTGCCAGCAGTTTCTCGGTCCTTGAAGCTTTCTTT,CASSFSVLEAFF
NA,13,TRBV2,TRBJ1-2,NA,TGTGCCAGCAGTCCCAGAGCCCTAGAGGGCTACACCTTC,CASSPRALEGYTF
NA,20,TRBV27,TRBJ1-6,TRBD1,TGTGCCAGCACCTTCCAGACCCGACAGGGGGTCCCCACATCGAATTCACCCCTCCACTTT,CASTFQTRQGVPTSNSPLHF
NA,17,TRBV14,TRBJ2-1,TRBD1,TGTGCCAGCAGCGGACAACCGGGACAGGGTACCTACAATGAGCAGTTCTTC,CASSGQPGQGTYNEQFF
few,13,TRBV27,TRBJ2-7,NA,TGTGCCAGCAGTTTAGGGGGGACCTACGAGCAGTACTTC,CASSLGGTYEQYF
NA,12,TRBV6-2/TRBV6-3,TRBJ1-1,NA,TGTGCCAGCAGCAGGGCGGGGACTGAAGCTTTCTTT,CASSRAGTEAFF
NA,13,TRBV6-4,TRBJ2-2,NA,TGTGCCAGCAGTGAGCGGGACTCCGGGGAGCTGTTTTTT,CASSERDSGELFF
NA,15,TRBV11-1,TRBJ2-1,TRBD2,TGTGCCAGCAGATCTGCGGGGGGGCTCTACAATGAGCAGTTCTTC,CASRSAGGLYNEQFF
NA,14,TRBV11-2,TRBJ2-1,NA,TGTGCCAGCAGCAGCACAGTGGGCTACAATGAGCAGTTCTTC,CASSSTVGYNEQFF
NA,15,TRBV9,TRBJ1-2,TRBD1,TGTGCCAGCAGCGCCTCAGGCAGGGGGACCTATGGCTACACCTTC,CASSASGRGTYGYTF
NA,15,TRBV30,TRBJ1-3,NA,TGTGCCTGGAGTCCCACCCGACAGAGCCTCGACACCATATATTTT,CAWSPTRQSLDTIYF
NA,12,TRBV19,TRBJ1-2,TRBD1,TGTGCCAGTAGTAAGCTCGACAGGGAGTACACCTTC,CASSKLDREYTF
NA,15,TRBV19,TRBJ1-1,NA,TGTGCCAGTAGTCCGACCGGGACACGGAACACTGAAGCTTTCTTT,CASSPTGTRNTEAFF
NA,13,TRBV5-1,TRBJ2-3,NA,TGCGCCAGCAGCTTGACGGGCACAGATACGCAGTATTTT,CASSLTGTDTQYF
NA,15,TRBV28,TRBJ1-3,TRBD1,TGTGCCAGCAGACCAGACAGGGCTGGTAGAAACACCATATATTTT,CASRPDRAGRNTIYF
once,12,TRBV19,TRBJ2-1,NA,TGTGCCACCGCGCCTGGAGACAATGAGCAGTTCTTC,CATAPGDNEQFF
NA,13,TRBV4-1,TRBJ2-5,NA,TGCGCCAGCAGCCAAACCAGGGGAGAGACCCAGTACTTC,CASSQTRGETQYF
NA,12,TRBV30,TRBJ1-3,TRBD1,TGTGCCTGGAGTACAGGGGGGAACACCATATATTTT,CAWSTGGNTIYF
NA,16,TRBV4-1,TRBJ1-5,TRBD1,TGCGCCAGCAGCCAGCCGGGACAGGGGAGATTTCAGCCCCAGCATTTT,CASSQPGQGRFQPQHF
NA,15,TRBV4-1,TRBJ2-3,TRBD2,TGCGCCAGCAGCCTGAGCGGGGTAGGCACAGATACGCAGTATTTT,CASSLSGVGTDTQYF
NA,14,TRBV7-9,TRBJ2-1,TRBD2,TGTGCCAGCAGCTTCGTGGGGGGGTACAATGAGCAGTTCTTC,CASSFVGGYNEQFF
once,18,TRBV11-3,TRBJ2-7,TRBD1,TGTGCCAGCAGCTCACAAGGGACAGGGGGATCCTTCCCCTACGAGCAGTACTTC,CASSSQGTGGSFPYEQYF
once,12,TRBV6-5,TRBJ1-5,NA,TGTGCCAGCCGGAGGGGAGATCAGCCCCAGCATTTT,CASRRGDQPQHF
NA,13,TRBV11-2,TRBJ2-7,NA,TGTGCCAGCAGCTTAGTGGAGGGGGGCGAGCAGTACTTC,CASSLVEGGEQYF
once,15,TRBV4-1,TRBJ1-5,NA,TGCGCCAGCAGCCAAGGTTACGGTAGCAATCAGCCCCAGCATTTT,CASSQGYGSNQPQHF
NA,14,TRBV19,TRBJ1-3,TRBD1,TGTGCCAGTAGTATTGGACAGGGGTCGGACACCATATATTTT,CASSIGQGSDTIYF
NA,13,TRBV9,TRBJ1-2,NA,TGTGCCAGCAGCGTAACTGGAACCTATGGCTACACCTTC,CASSVTGTYGYTF